This T cell receptor beta chain was identified during a study of blood T cell repertoires in COVID-19. On the study more broadly: From T cells, B-cell-depleted T cells, or PBMCs came the material, which was cDNA or gDNA.

Across 24 US areas, participants ranged in age from about 18 to 100 years. CDR3 size: 15 residues. Germline assignment: CDR1 SGHRS and CDR2 YFSETQ. V was trimmed by 1 base and J by 1 base, leaving 11 bases between them. Authors' analysis steps: From reference gene primer amplification, estimates of nucleated cell counts were derived. Sequencing used immunoSEQ multiplex PCR; TCRdb keeps in-frame clones, though not all of them. V and J calls and clone size follow that table, whereas D and trimming were derived from the DNA. The sample lists about 82,000 clones, roughly 90% occurring once. The V call is TRBV5-1, the J call TRBJ2-5, with D possibly matching TRBD1 (6 bases). The clonotype was recovered from a woman between 45 and 65 years old with acute COVID-19. Sequencing used PBMCs or T cells enriched from blood (not recorded which). The DNA for the CDR3 is TGCGCCAGCAGCTTGTTGGACAGCCTCCAAGAGACCCAGTACTTC. This sequence encodes CASSLLDSLQETQYF.